The clone carrying this TCR beta chain came up a few times. Some clones are missing from TCRdb's copy, which holds only in-frame ones; the method was immunoSEQ multiplex PCR. The data show 50,000 to 65,000 clones, approximately 90% seen once. This record belongs to a study of OX40 agonist ivuxolimab in advanced cancers. As for the study in general: Patient treatment consisted of intravenous ivuxolimab administration every 2 weeks at 0.01 to 10 mg/kg. Eligibility admitted prior anti-PD-1, anti-PD-L1 or anti-CTLA-4 therapy; 35% to 40% had some. The mean age was approximately 60 years, ranging from 23 to 79, with around four fifths of participants male.

This sample comprised CD4+ or CD8+ T cells sorted from blood, obtained in a trial of the OX40 agonist ivuxolimab. This sequence was found in an adult with an advanced solid tumor such as melanoma, head and neck, liver or kidney cancer.

CDR3 loop: CASADRGSSYNEQFF. The CDR3 DNA reads TGTGCTAGTGCGGACAGGGGATCGTCCTACAATGAGCAGTTCTTC. The gene calls are TRBV12-5 and TRBJ2-1; 9 bases match TRBD1. Germline values: CDR1 LGHNT, CDR2 FRNRAP. J lost 1 base, V lost 7 bases, and 5 bases had no gene match. The CDR3 contains 15 residues.